The sequence of this T cell receptor (beta chain) was determined in a study of T-cell memory formation after mild COVID-19. Whole-study context: TCR clusters were mostly confined to one donor each.

Overall study results and limits: Clones contracting over day 15 to 85 were CD4/CD8 balanced, with later expanders leaning CD4+.

The CDR3 is made up of 16 amino acids. Looked up from germline, CDR1 is MGHRA and CDR2 is YSYEKL. V trimming: 0 bases; J trimming: 11 bases; junction bases outside the gene matches: 11. Each CDR3 protein gets one entry after TCRdb re-called the 5' RACE reads with MiXCR. The repertoire has some 450,000 distinct CDR3 sequences, around 17% of them found once; the top ten carry roughly 21%. This clonotype was detected only a few times. What it binds is unknown. The TCR comes from a man aged 18-30 years who had mild COVID-19 (a few samples of this study predate the infection). Cell type and time point are not known. V usage is TRBV4-1 and J usage is TRBJ2-3; 10 bases are shared with TRBD2. Sequencing was carried out using PBMCs or a T cell subset sorted from them (not recorded which). In DNA form, the CDR3 reads TGCGCCAGCAGCCAAGAAGACGGAGCGGGGGGGCAGAAGCAGTATTTT. Encoded protein: CASSQEDGAGGQKQYF.